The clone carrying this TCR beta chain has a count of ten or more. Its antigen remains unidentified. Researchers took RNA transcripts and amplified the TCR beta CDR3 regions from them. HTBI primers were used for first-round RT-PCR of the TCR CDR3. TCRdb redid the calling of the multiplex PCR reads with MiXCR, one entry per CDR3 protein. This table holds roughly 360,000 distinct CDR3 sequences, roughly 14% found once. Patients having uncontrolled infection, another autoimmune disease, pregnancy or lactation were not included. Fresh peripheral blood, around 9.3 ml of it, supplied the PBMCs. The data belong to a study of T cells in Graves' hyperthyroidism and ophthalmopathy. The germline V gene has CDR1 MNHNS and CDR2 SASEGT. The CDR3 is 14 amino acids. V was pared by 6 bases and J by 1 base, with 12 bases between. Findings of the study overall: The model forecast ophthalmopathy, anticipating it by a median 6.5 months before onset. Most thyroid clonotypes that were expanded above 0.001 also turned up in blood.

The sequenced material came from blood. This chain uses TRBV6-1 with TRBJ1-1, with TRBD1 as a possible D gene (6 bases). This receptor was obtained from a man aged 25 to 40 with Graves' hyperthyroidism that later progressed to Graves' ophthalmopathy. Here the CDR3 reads CASRMDRPNTEAFF. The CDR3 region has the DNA TGTGCCAGCAGGATGGACAGACCGAACACTGAAGCTTTCTTT.